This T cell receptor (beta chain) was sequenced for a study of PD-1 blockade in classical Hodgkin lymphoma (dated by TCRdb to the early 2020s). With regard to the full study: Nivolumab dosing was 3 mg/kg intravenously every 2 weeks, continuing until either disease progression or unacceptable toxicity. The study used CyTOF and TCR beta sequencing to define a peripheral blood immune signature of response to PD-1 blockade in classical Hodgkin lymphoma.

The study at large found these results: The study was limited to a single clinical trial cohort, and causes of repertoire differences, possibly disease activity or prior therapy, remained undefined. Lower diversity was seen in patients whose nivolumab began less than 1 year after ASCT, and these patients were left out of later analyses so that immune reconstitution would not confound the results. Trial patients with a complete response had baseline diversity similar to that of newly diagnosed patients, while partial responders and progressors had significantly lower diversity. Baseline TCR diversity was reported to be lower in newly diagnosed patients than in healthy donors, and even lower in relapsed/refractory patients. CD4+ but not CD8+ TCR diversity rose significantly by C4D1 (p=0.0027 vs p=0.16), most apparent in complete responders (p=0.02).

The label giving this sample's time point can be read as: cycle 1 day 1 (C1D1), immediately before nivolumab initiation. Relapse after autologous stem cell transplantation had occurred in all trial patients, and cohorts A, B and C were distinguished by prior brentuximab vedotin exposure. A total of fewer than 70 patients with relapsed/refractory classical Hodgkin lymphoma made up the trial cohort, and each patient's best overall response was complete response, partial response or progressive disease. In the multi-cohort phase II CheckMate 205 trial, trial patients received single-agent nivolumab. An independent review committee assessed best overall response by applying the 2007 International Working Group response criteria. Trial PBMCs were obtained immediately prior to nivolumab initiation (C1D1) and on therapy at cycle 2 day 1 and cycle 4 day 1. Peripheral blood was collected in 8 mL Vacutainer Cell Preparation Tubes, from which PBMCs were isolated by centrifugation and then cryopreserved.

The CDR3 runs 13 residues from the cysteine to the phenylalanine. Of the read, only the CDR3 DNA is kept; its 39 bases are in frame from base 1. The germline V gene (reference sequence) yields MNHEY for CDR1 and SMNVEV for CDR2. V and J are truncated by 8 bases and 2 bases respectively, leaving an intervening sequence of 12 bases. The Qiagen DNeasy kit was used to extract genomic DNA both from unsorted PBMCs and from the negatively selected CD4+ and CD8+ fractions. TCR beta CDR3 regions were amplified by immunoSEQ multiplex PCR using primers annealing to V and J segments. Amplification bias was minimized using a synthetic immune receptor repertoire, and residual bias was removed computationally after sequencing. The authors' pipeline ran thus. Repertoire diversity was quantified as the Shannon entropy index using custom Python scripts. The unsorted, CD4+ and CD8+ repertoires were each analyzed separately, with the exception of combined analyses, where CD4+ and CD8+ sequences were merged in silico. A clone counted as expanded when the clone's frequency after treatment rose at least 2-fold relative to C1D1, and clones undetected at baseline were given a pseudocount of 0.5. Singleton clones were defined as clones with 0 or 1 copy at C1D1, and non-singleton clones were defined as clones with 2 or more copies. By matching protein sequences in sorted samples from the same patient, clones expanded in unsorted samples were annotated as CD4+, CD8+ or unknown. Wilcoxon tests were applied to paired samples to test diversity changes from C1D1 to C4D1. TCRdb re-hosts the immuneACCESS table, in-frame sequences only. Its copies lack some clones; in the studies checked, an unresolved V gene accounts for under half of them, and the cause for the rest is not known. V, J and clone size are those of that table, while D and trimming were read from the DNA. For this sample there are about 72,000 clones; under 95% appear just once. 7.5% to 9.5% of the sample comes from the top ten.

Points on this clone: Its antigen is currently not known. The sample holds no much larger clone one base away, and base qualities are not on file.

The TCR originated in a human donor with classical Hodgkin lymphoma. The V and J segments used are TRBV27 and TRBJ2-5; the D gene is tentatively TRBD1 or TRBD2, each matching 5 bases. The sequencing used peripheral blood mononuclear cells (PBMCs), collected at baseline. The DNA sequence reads TGTGCCAGCGGCACGGGGCCGCAAGAGACCCAGTACTTC. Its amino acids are CASGTGPQETQYF.